The present T cell receptor (beta chain) was sequenced within a study of shared clonotypes between healthy human individuals. On the study more broadly: For every donor, three CD4 naive, three CD4 memory, two CD8 naive and one CD8 memory plates were used. General study points: Generation probability values for non-shared clonotypes were lower than those for clonotypes shared by all four donors.

This CDR3 has 15 amino acids. CDR1 and CDR2 (germline): ENHRY, SYGVKD. With V trimmed by 6 bases and J by 0 bases, 3 bases remained unmatched. Per the original data handling: Without quality scores, immunoSEQ junctional reads could not be filtered like full-length reads. TCRdb's table, derived via immunoSEQ multiplex PCR, lists solely in-frame clones and lacks some. V and J calls and clone size are copied from that table; D and trimming were computed from the DNA. The sample contains about 1 million clones, around 76% of which appear only once. Note on this clone: No antigen is known for it.

This clonotype was sampled from a man younger than 35 in good health. The sequencing input was memory CD4+ T cells sorted from blood. Subset here: CD45RA-negative fraction. The V gene is TRBV10-3, the J gene TRBJ2-1, with 9 bases matching TRBD2. Here the CDR3 DNA reads TGTGCCATCAGCCATAGCGGGGGCTCCTACAATGAGCAGTTCTTC. This encodes CAISHSGGSYNEQFF.